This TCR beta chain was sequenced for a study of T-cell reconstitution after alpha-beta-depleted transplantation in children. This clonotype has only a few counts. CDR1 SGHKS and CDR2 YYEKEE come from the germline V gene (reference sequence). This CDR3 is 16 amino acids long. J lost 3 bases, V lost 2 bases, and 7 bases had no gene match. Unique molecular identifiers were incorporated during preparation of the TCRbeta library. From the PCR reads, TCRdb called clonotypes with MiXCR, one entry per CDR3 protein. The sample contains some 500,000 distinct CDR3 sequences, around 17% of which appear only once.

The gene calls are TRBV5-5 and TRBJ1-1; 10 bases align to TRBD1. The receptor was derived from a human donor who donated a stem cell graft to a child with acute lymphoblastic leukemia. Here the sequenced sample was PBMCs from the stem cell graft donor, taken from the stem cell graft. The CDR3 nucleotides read TGTGCCAGCAGCTTATTGGGACAGGGGTTAGACACTGAAGCTTTCTTT. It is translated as CASSLLGQGLDTEAFF.